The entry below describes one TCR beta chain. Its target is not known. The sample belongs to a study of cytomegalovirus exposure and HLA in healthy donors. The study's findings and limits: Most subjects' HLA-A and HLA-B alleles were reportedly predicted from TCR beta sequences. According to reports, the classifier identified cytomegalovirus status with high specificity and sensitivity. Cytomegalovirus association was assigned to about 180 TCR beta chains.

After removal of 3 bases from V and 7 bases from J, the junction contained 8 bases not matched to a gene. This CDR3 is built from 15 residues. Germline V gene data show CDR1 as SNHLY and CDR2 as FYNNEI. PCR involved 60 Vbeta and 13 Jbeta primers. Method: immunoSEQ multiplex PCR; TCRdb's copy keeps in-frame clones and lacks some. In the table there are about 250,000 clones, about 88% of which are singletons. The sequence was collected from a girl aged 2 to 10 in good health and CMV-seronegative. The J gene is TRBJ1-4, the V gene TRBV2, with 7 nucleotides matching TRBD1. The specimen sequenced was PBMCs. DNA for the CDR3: TGTGCCAGCAGTGAGCGGTACAGGGGCCGTGAAAAACTGTTTTTT. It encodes CASSERYRGREKLFF.